This T cell receptor (beta chain) was recorded in a study of blood T cell repertoires in COVID-19. Study summary: Samples of COVID-19 (acute and convalescent) were obtained from the United States, Italy and Spain. Sample material is recorded as cDNA or gDNA derived from T cells, B-cell-depleted T cells, or PBMCs.

Authors' methods: Reference gene primer amplification in the assay estimated nucleated cell counts. This table comes from immunoSEQ multiplex PCR, and its TCRdb copy is limited to in-frame clones, with some not included. From that table come the V and J calls and clone size; the DNA was used to work out D and trimming. The top ten hold 4.5% to 7% of the sample, which has roughly 220,000 clones, around 81% seen once. This CDR3 is built from 16 residues. Germline V lookup: CDR1 GTSNPN, CDR2 SVGIG (reference sequence). With 0 bases removed from V and 0 bases from J, the gap between germline ends came to 9 bases.

The clonotype was recovered from a woman between 65 and 79 years old with acute or convalescent COVID-19. The genes are TRBV30 and TRBJ2-6; no definite D call. Sequencing input: peripheral blood. DNA for the CDR3: TGTGCCTGGAGTGTAAGGCGGCCCTCTGGGGCCAACGTCCTGACTTTC. Amino acid sequence: CAWSVRRPSGANVLTF.